Listed below are T cell receptor beta chains from one sample, sequenced in a study of CD8+ T cells in alopecia areata. The repertoire was sequenced with immunoSEQ multiplex PCR; TCRdb's copy has only in-frame clones and lacks some. Of 140,000 to 150,000 clones detected, under 60% appear once; the ten largest clones hold under 6.5%. This sample comprised CD4+ T cells sorted from blood, obtained at week 0. The receptors stem from a human donor with alopecia areata. CDR3s include the opening cysteine and the closing phenylalanine or tryptophan. D genes are given only for firm matches. Some rows mark clone size as missing; the rest say once, few, many or name a class of expanded clone.

j_call cdr3_length d_call v_call clone_size cdr3_aa cdr3_nt
TRBJ1-1 14 - TRBV23-1 - CASSRQGPNTEAFF TGCGCCAGCAGTCGGCAGGGACCGAACACTGAAGCTTTCTTT
TRBJ2-5 13 - TRBV6-6 - CASSPEFAETQYF TGTGCCAGCAGTCCCGAGTTTGCCGAGACCCAGTACTTC
TRBJ1-1 14 - TRBV7-2 - CASSPQGRRTEAFF TGTGCCAGCAGTCCCCAGGGGCGTCGCACTGAAGCTTTCTTT
TRBJ2-5 14 - TRBV7-2 many CASSSGPRQETQYF TGTGCCAGCAGCTCGGGACCAAGACAAGAGACCCAGTACTTC
TRBJ2-5 15 - TRBV7-9 - CASSFIWGDQETQYF TGTGCCAGCAGCTTCATTTGGGGGGACCAAGAGACCCAGTACTTC
TRBJ1-5 13 - TRBV27 - CASSTIYNQPQHF TGTGCCAGCTCGACGATTTACAATCAGCCCCAGCATTTT
TRBJ2-3 13 - TRBV5-1 - CASSPRTTDTQYF TGCGCCAGCAGCCCCCGGACCACAGATACGCAGTATTTT
TRBJ1-1 14 - TRBV7-2 - CASSPRDQRTEAFF TGTGCCAGCAGCCCCCGGGACCAGAGAACTGAAGCTTTCTTT
TRBJ1-1 15 TRBD1 TRBV4-1 few CASSQGGDRGRDAFF TGCGCCAGCAGCCAAGGAGGGGACAGGGGGCGTGATGCTTTCTTT
TRBJ1-6 13 - TRBV25-1 few CASSSPFDSPLHF TGTGCCAGCAGTTCCCCTTTCGATTCACCCCTCCACTTT
TRBJ2-5 14 TRBD2 TRBV7-2 few CASSPRLAGETQYF TGTGCCAGCAGCCCCCGTTTAGCGGGGGAGACCCAGTACTTC
TRBJ2-7 15 TRBD2 TRBV6-5 once CASSQGLAGALEQYF TGTGCCAGCAGTCAGGGACTAGCGGGGGCCCTCGAGCAGTACTTC
TRBJ2-4 15 TRBD2 TRBV5-4 - CASSSGGPAKNIQYF TGTGCCTCCAGCTCGGGGGGGCCGGCCAAAAACATTCAGTACTTC
TRBJ2-2 15 - TRBV10-3 - CAISENLANTGELFF TGTGCCATCAGTGAGAATCTCGCGAACACCGGGGAGCTGTTTTTT
TRBJ2-1 15 TRBD2 TRBV7-9 - CASSPGGIDYNEQFF TGTGCCAGCAGCCCGGGGGGGATCGATTACAATGAGCAGTTCTTC
TRBJ2-7 16 TRBD1 TRBV19 few CASSPGQGSLPYEQYF TGTGCCAGTAGTCCAGGACAGGGATCCCTTCCCTACGAGCAGTACTTC
TRBJ1-4 16 - TRBV4-2 - CASSQAADIAGEKLFF TGTGCCAGCAGCCAAGCCGCGGACATTGCGGGTGAAAAACTGTTTTTT
TRBJ2-5 12 - TRBV19 few CASSIPGETQYF TGTGCCAGTAGTATTCCCGGAGAGACCCAGTACTTC
TRBJ2-5 17 TRBD2 TRBV5-1 few CASSLEPRGASQETQYF TGCGCCAGCAGCTTGGAACCGCGGGGGGCCTCCCAAGAGACCCAGTACTTC
TRBJ2-3 15 - TRBV10-3 - CAISDGGLGTDTQYF TGTGCCATCAGTGATGGGGGACTTGGCACAGATACGCAGTATTTT
TRBJ1-2 11 TRBD1 TRBV6-5 once CASGQDYGYTF TGTGCCAGTGGACAGGACTATGGCTACACCTTC
TRBJ2-7 16 - TRBV6-5 - CASSSVSAASSYEQYF TGTGCCAGCAGTTCCGTTAGCGCCGCCAGCTCCTACGAGCAGTACTTC
TRBJ2-7 16 TRBD2 TRBV7-9 few CASSPLPSGGRYEQYF TGTGCCAGCAGCCCACTTCCTAGCGGGGGGAGGTACGAGCAGTACTTC
TRBJ1-1 14 TRBD1 TRBV27 - CASSVDRGGTEAFF TGTGCCAGCAGTGTTGACAGGGGCGGGACTGAAGCTTTCTTT
TRBJ2-7 14 TRBD1 TRBV10-3 - CAISEGDRVTEQYF TGTGCCATCAGTGAGGGGGACAGGGTCACCGAGCAGTACTTC
TRBJ2-5 15 - TRBV5-1 - CASSLGAGLEETQYF TGCGCCAGCAGCTTGGGGGCGGGACTGGAAGAGACCCAGTACTTC
TRBJ1-2 14 TRBD1 TRBV30 - CASPGTGVNYGYTF TGTGCCTCCCCTGGGACAGGCGTTAACTATGGCTACACCTTC
TRBJ1-2 11 - TRBV20-1 - CSAAQGSGYTF TGCAGTGCCGCACAGGGATCTGGCTACACCTTC
TRBJ2-3 13 - TRBV30 - CAWSGGSTDTQYF TGTGCCTGGAGTGGGGGGAGCACAGATACGCAGTATTTT
TRBJ1-5 13 - TRBV6-6 - CASHRDGNQPQHF TGTGCCAGCCACAGGGACGGCAATCAGCCCCAGCATTTT
TRBJ2-1 12 - TRBV18 - CASSLLANEQFF TGTGCCAGCTCACTTCTAGCCAATGAGCAGTTCTTC
TRBJ1-1 14 TRBD1 TRBV9 few CASSVGQTNTEAFF TGTGCCAGCAGCGTGGGACAGACGAACACTGAAGCTTTCTTT
TRBJ1-5 17 - TRBV28 few CASSFGLNYGLNQPQHF TGTGCCAGCAGTTTCGGACTAAACTATGGGCTCAATCAGCCCCAGCATTTT
TRBJ2-1 12 TRBD1 TRBV29-1 - CSGYRGYNEQFF TGCAGCGGTTACAGGGGGTACAATGAGCAGTTCTTC
TRBJ2-5 16 TRBD2 TRBV4-2 - CASSSSSGGHQETQYF TGTGCCAGCAGCTCCTCTAGCGGGGGCCACCAAGAGACCCAGTACTTC
TRBJ2-1 12 - TRBV25-1 - CASSPTHNEQFF TGTGCCAGCAGTCCCACTCACAATGAGCAGTTCTTC
TRBJ1-5 13 - TRBV30 - CAWAFGLNQPQHF TGTGCCTGGGCCTTTGGGCTCAATCAGCCCCAGCATTTT
TRBJ2-6 20 TRBD2 TRBV14 few CASSQALASGFSSGANVLTF TGTGCCAGCAGCCAAGCACTGGCTAGCGGGTTTTCCTCTGGGGCCAACGTCCTGACTTTC
TRBJ1-1 15 - TRBV29-1 - CSVERSGRPNTEAFF TGCAGCGTTGAGAGAAGTGGCAGGCCGAACACTGAAGCTTTCTTT
TRBJ2-7 14 - TRBV4-2 few CASSQDSGVRMQYF TGTGCCAGCAGCCAAGACTCGGGGGTCCGAATGCAGTACTTC
TRBJ2-2 14 - TRBV5-6 - CASSFDLNTGELFF TGTGCCAGCAGCTTTGACCTGAACACCGGGGAGCTGTTTTTT
TRBJ2-1 16 TRBD2 TRBV6-5 - CASSYRLAGGFGEQFF TGTGCCAGCAGTTACAGGCTAGCGGGGGGGTTTGGTGAGCAGTTCTTC
TRBJ2-5 12 - TRBV5-1 - CASSPGEETQYF TGCGCCAGCAGCCCGGGGGAAGAGACCCAGTACTTC
TRBJ2-1 15 TRBD1 TRBV13 - CASSVDRVTYNEQFF TGTGCCAGCAGCGTCGACAGGGTGACCTACAATGAGCAGTTCTTC
TRBJ2-7 12 - TRBV29-1 once CSVGDGSYEQYF TGCAGCGTTGGTGACGGATCCTACGAGCAGTACTTC
TRBJ2-3 16 - TRBV5-1 - CASSGVSGRSTDTQYF TGCGCCAGCAGCGGGGTCTCGGGGAGAAGCACAGATACGCAGTATTTT
TRBJ2-2 15 TRBD1 TRBV29-1 - CSVVPGTANTGELFF TGCAGCGTTGTCCCGGGGACAGCGAACACCGGGGAGCTGTTTTTT
TRBJ1-1 13 - TRBV29-1 few CSVVGRMNTEAFF TGCAGCGTTGTGGGCCGCATGAACACTGAAGCTTTCTTT
TRBJ2-5 14 TRBD1 TRBV7-6 once CASSLGTVTETQYF TGTGCCAGCAGCCTAGGGACAGTGACGGAGACCCAGTACTTC
TRBJ2-3 17 TRBD2 TRBV5-5 - CASSQRGGGPRTDTQYF TGTGCCAGCAGCCAGCGAGGCGGGGGGCCCCGGACAGATACGCAGTATTTT
TRBJ1-1 13 - TRBV6-5 - CASSYSRGTEAFF TGTGCCAGCAGTTACTCGAGGGGGACTGAAGCTTTCTTT
TRBJ1-6 14 - TRBV27 few CASSSSQFQSPLHF TGTGCCAGCAGTTCCTCTCAGTTCCAGTCACCCCTCCACTTT
TRBJ2-3 12 - TRBV25-1 - CASRRGTDTQYF TGTGCCAGCAGGAGGGGCACAGATACGCAGTATTTT
TRBJ2-3 15 - TRBV7-2 - CASSLQGTEADTQYF TGTGCCAGCAGCTTACAGGGAACCGAGGCAGATACGCAGTATTTT
TRBJ2-5 13 - TRBV30 - CAWSVRVGETQYF TGTGCCTGGAGTGTGAGAGTTGGCGAGACCCAGTACTTC
TRBJ2-5 14 - TRBV7-9 - CASSLVGDGRTQYF TGTGCCAGCAGCTTAGTTGGGGACGGCAGGACCCAGTACTTC
TRBJ2-5 16 - TRBV6-6 - CASSQPAGTYQETQYF TGTGCCAGCAGTCAGCCTGCTGGGACGTACCAAGAGACCCAGTACTTC
TRBJ1-4 17 TRBD1 TRBV4-1 - CASSQGLRQGGNEKLFF TGCGCCAGCAGCCAAGGACTGCGACAGGGAGGTAACGAAAAACTGTTTTTT
TRBJ2-6 15 TRBD1 TRBV27 - CASSTGDPGANVLTF TGTGCCAGCAGCACAGGGGACCCTGGGGCCAACGTCCTGACTTTC
TRBJ1-2 13 TRBD1 TRBV29-1 - CSDRQGGNYGYTF TGCAGCGACCGACAGGGGGGGAACTATGGCTACACCTTC